This T cell receptor (beta chain) stems from a study of cytomegalovirus exposure and HLA in healthy donors. Points from the study as a whole: Some TCR beta chains (roughly 160 of them) were listed as cytomegalovirus-associated. Analyzed later, association rates of TCRs varied across HLA loci, with DRB1 most and HLA-C fewest.

Primers for the PCR totalled 60 Vbeta and 13 Jbeta. Generated by immunoSEQ multiplex PCR, the TCRdb table keeps only in-frame clones and is missing some. The sample consists of tens of thousands of clones, about 76% of them appearing once. CDR3 length: 13 amino acids. Between the trimmed V and J ends, which lost 1 base and 6 bases, there was a span of 9 bases. CDR1 is SGHNT, CDR2 YYREEE, per germline (reference sequence). About this clone: Its antigen is currently unknown.

V is TRBV5-4 and J is TRBJ2-3; D gene uncertain. The sequencing sample was made of PBMCs. The sequence was collected from a man over 45 in good health and CMV-seronegative. The CDR3 nucleotides are TGTGCCAGCAGCTTGTCTTACTCTGATACGCAGTATTTT. It yields the protein CASSLSYSDTQYF.